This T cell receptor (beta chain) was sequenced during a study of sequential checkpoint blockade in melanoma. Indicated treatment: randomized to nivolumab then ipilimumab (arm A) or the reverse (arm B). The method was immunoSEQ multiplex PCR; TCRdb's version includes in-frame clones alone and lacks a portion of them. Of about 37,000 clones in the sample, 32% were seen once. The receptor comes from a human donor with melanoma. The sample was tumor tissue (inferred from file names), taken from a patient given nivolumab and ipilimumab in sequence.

The CDR3 DNA follows: TGTGCCATCGGGGCAGTAGGGAACACTGAAGCTTTCTTT. It codes for CAIGAVGNTEAFF. The chain is built from TRBV6-8 and TRBJ1-1; tentative D call: TRBD1 (5 bases). Trimming shortened V by 10 bases and J by 1 base, and 13 bases separated the two germline ends. The germline gives CDR1 MNHGY, CDR2 SAAAGT. This CDR3 comprises 13 residues.